Listed here are 6 T cell receptor beta chains from one sample, sequenced in a study of shared clonotypes between healthy human individuals. Terminally differentiated effector memory CD45RA+ cells were left out of the naive CD8 fraction, which was CD45RO-negative and positively selected for CCR7. Data came from immunoSEQ multiplex PCR; TCRdb stores just in-frame clones and leaves some out. The sample lists around 2.1 million clones, 90% to 95% seen once, with 1.5% to 2% in the top ten. Sequencing was carried out using naive CD8+ T cells from PBMCs. The receptors were gathered from a man aged 18 to 30 in good health. Some clones in this sample may be carry-over from other donors' samples.

On this clone: The same CDR3 can be traced to other DNA sequences in this sample. The rearrangement uses TRBV19 and TRBJ1-1; D unclear. The CDR3 runs to 12 residues. The V gene's germline CDR1 is LNHDA and CDR2 SQIVND (reference sequence). V was pared by 7 bases and J by 2 bases, with 8 bases between. CDR3 residues: CASKDRNTEAFF. CDR3 sequence (DNA): TGTGCCAGTAAAGACCGAAACACTGAAGCTTTCTTT.

The rearrangement links TRBV6-1 to TRBJ2-7; TRBD2 aligns across 7 bases. CDR3 size: 16 residues. With 1 base clipped from V and 4 bases from J, the junction kept 10 bases outside the gene matches. CDR1 and CDR2 from the germline V gene are MNHNS and SASEGT. The CDR3 DNA sequence: TGTGCCAGCAGTGAAGATCTTGCGGGAGAGGGATACGAGCAGTACTTC. Amino acid sequence: CASSEDLAGEGYEQYF.

The J gene is TRBJ1-1, the V gene TRBV5-4, with D hard to call. Germline CDR1 reads SGHNT; CDR2 reads YYREEE (reference sequence). The CDR3 spans 16 residues. Between the trimmed V and J ends, which lost 1 base and 1 base, there was a span of 14 bases. CDR3 DNA: TGTGCCAGCAGCTTGCCCCGCTCCCTGGGGAACACTGAAGCTTTCTTT. Protein sequence: CASSLPRSLGNTEAFF.

As for this clone: Additional DNA sequences in this sample encode the identical CDR3. The chain is built from TRBV12-5 and TRBJ2-7; D call uncertain. V was trimmed by 3 bases and J by 6 bases, leaving 6 bases between them. From germline, CDR1 is LGHNT and CDR2 FRNRAP. The CDR3 has 11 residues. The CDR3 loop is CASGFGSEQYF. The CDR3 region has the DNA TGTGCTAGTGGTTTTGGAAGCGAGCAGTACTTC.

The DNA of the CDR3 is TGTGCCATCAGTGTGGGTCGGGAGCCTGGGGCCAACGTCCTGACTTTC. Protein: CAISVGREPGANVLTF. The rearrangement links TRBV10-3 to TRBJ2-6; tentative D call: TRBD2 (6 bases). This CDR3 contains 16 residues. V was pared by 4 bases and J by 2 bases, with 12 bases between. Germline CDR1 is ENHRY and CDR2 is SYGVKD.

With respect to this clone: The same CDR3 also results from other DNA sequences found in this sample. V usage is TRBV11-2 and J usage is TRBJ2-1, with D uncertain. V lost 5 bases, J lost 8 bases, and 7 bases lay in between. CDR3 length equals 11 residues. From germline, CDR1 is SGHAT and CDR2 FQNNGV. As DNA, the CDR3 is TGTGCCAGCAGCGCCGCCCATGAGCAGTTCTTC. Translating gives CASSAAHEQFF. The whole variable domain, filled in from reference TRBV11-2 and TRBJ2-1, reads EAGVAQSPRYKIIEKRQSVAFWCNPISGHATLYWYQQILGQGPKLLIQFQNNGVVDDSQLPKDRFSAERLKGVDSTLKIQPAKLEDSAVYLCASSAAHEQFFGPGTRLTVL.